The 6 T cell receptor beta chains in this list originate from one sample, sequenced in a study of response to subunit inactivated influenza vaccine. A single record per CDR3 protein comes from TCRdb applying MiXCR to the RT-PCR reads. In the table there are about 650,000 distinct CDR3 sequences, 13% to 15% of which are singletons. Here the sequenced sample was PBMCs from blood, taken around two weeks before vaccination. The source is a man in his fifties or sixties who received an inactivated influenza vaccine.

This rearrangement joins TRBV5-1 to TRBJ2-3, with 8 bases matching TRBD2. Trimming cost V 0 bases and J 6 bases; bases outside gene matches: 12. This CDR3 comprises 17 residues. Looked up from germline, CDR1 is SGHRS and CDR2 is YFSETQ. CDR3 in DNA: TGCGCCAGCAGCTTGGCCTGGGCGGGGGGACGACTCGATACGCAGTATTTT. It codes for CASSLAWAGGRLDTQYF. The full variable domain, with the rest looked up from reference TRBV5-1 and TRBJ2-3, is KAGVTQTPRYLIKTRGQQVTLSCSPISGHRSVSWYQQTPGQGLQFLFEYFSETQRNKGNFPGRFSGRQFSNSRSEMNVSTLELGDSALYLCASSLAWAGGRLDTQYFGPGTRLTVL.

This clonotype was found many times. The V call is TRBV20-1, the J call TRBJ1-1; TRBD1 matches at 7 bases. V was clipped by 6 bases and J by 1 base; unmatched bases: 8. Germline loops: CDR1 DFQATT, CDR2 SNEGSKA (reference sequence). This CDR3 spans 14 amino acids. CDR3 sequence reads: CSAPKTGPNTEAFF. DNA of the CDR3: TGCAGTGCCCCTAAGACAGGGCCGAACACTGAAGCTTTCTTT.

The rearrangement uses TRBV5-1 and TRBJ1-2; tentative D call: TRBD1 (5 bases). The CDR3 runs 14 residues. Trimming removed 5 bases from V and 7 bases from J, with 18 bases in between. The germline gives CDR1 SGHRS, CDR2 YFSETQ. The CDR3, as DNA: TGCGCCAGCAGGGGGGAGGGTCGCAGTCGTGGCTACACCTTC. Protein: CASRGEGRSRGYTF.

This clonotype has only a few counts. V gene TRBV7-9 combines with J gene TRBJ1-1, with D hard to call. The CDR3 length is 15 residues. The germline V and J ends were trimmed by 6 bases and 6 bases, with 20 bases remaining between them. The germline CDR1 and CDR2 sequences are SEHNR and FQNEAQ (reference sequence). CDR3 region: CASRLRTDLTAEAFF. The CDR3, as DNA: TGTGCCAGCAGACTACGGACGGACCTGACGGCTGAAGCTTTCTTT.

This clonotype has a handful of counts. The chain uses TRBV7-9 and TRBJ2-7; no firm D call. CDR1 is SEHNR, CDR2 FQNEAQ, per germline (reference sequence). The V end lost 5 bases, the J end lost 3 bases, and 11 bases lay between the germline ends. The CDR3 totals 13 residues. The DNA of the CDR3 is TGTGCCAGCAGCGCAGGACGGAGCTACGAGCAGTACTTC. Its protein product is CASSAGRSYEQYF.

J is TRBJ2-3 and V is TRBV10-3, with TRBD1 matching over 9 bases. V shed 6 bases and J 3 bases; nucleotides not matched to a gene: 4. CDR3 length equals 14 residues. Germline V gives CDR1 ENHRY, CDR2 SYGVKD. CDR3 region: CAIRTGTGTDTQYF. The CDR3 DNA is TGTGCCATCAGAACCGGGACAGGGACAGATACGCAGTATTTT.